This entry lists 24 T cell receptor beta chains sequenced from one sample in a study of T cells in Graves' hyperthyroidism and ophthalmopathy. Amplification targeted TCR beta CDR3 regions from RNA transcripts. First-round RT-PCR targeting the TCR CDR3 was performed with the HTBI primer set. TCRdb fed the multiplex PCR reads into MiXCR, producing one record per CDR3 protein. The repertoire holds approximately 700,000 distinct CDR3 sequences, with about 17% as singletons. Input material: blood. These receptor sequences come from a man aged 18 to 35 with Graves' hyperthyroidism.

The chain joins TRBV28 to TRBJ2-3; 12 bases align to TRBD2. The CDR3 contains 16 residues. Germline CDR1 MDHEN, CDR2 SYDVKM. J lost 2 bases, V lost 5 bases, and 5 bases had no gene match. The CDR3 loop is CASSLTSGSDTDTQYF. CDR3 in DNA: TGTGCCAGCAGTCTGACTAGCGGGAGCGACACAGATACGCAGTATTTT.

In this sample, this clonotype turned up many times. The rearrangement uses TRBV30 and TRBJ1-2; D is undetermined. CDR1 and CDR2 from the germline V gene are GTSNPN and SVGIG (reference sequence). The V end was cut by 5 bases, the J end by 0 bases, with 13 bases between. The CDR3 loop spans 14 amino acids. The CDR3 DNA follows: TGTGCCTGGGCTTACCCACGGGCTAACTATGGCTACACCTTC. Translation: CAWAYPRANYGYTF.

This clonotype was found a few times. The V call is TRBV10-3, the J call TRBJ2-7; D remains ambiguous. The CDR3 has 11 residues. Germline V lookup: CDR1 ENHRY, CDR2 SYGVKD. Deletions cut 4 bases from V and 9 bases from J, with 10 bases between. The CDR3 spells CAISGNERQYF. CDR3 DNA sequence: TGTGCCATCAGTGGAAATGAGAGGCAGTACTTC.

This clonotype came up a few times. This chain uses TRBV2 with TRBJ1-6; 8 nucleotides match TRBD1. CDR1 and CDR2 (germline): SNHLY, FYNNEI. The CDR3 covers 16 residues. V was clipped by 2 bases and J by 6 bases; unmatched bases: 6. The CDR3 DNA follows: TGTGCCAGCAGTGAAATTAGGACAGGGCCTAATTCACCCCTCCACTTT. It yields the protein CASSEIRTGPNSPLHF.

A word on this clonotype: A much larger clone lies a single base off, so this may be a read error. V and J are TRBV15 and TRBJ1-5; unclear D gene. Germline loops: CDR1 LNHNV, CDR2 YYDKDF (reference sequence). Trimming cost V 1 base and J 4 bases, with 11 bases left between them. The CDR3 totals 15 residues. The CDR3 DNA reads as TGTGCCACCAGCAGAGTTGCGTTGCCAAATCAGCCCCAGCATTTT. It is translated as CATSRVALPNQPQHF.

This clonotype was seen many times. This chain uses TRBV6-1 with TRBJ1-1, with D possibly being TRBD1 (5 bases). The CDR3 extends over 17 amino acids. Germline values: CDR1 MNHNS, CDR2 SASEGT. Trimming took 5 bases from V and 1 from J, leaving 20 bases between them. In nucleotides, the CDR3 is TGTGCCAGCAGTTACAGTCCAGCGACAGCGTCGAACACTGAAGCTTTCTTT. Its protein is CASSYSPATASNTEAFF.

This clonotype was observed a handful of times. The chain joins TRBV7-2 to TRBJ1-2; TRBD1 agrees at 8 bases. The CDR3 totals 13 residues. Germline-derived CDR1 and CDR2 are SGHTA and FQGNSA. The J segment lost 6 bases and the V segment lost 3 bases, leaving 3 bases of the junction unmatched. The CDR3 spells CASSLDRDNGYTF. The CDR3 nucleotides are TGTGCCAGCAGCTTGGACAGGGATAATGGCTACACCTTC.

This clonotype was seen repeatedly, ten times or more. This chain joins TRBV19 and TRBJ2-5; 9 bases match TRBD1. V shed 5 bases and J 5 bases; nucleotides not matched to a gene: 12. The CDR3 is 16 residues long. CDR1 LNHDA and CDR2 SQIVND come from the germline V gene (reference sequence). The CDR3 DNA follows: TGTGCCAGTAGTGTCACTCTACAGGGGGCACAGGAGACCCAGTACTTC. Its translation: CASSVTLQGAQETQYF.

This clonotype appeared a few times. This chain links TRBV29-1 with TRBJ2-7; TRBD1 is a possible D gene (6 bases). Looked up from germline, CDR1 is SQVTM and CDR2 is ANQGSEA. The V and J ends lost 8 bases and 0 bases respectively, with 17 bases between them. The CDR3 covers 14 residues. CDR3 amino acids: CSILHGTSSYEQYF. CDR3 DNA: TGCAGCATTCTCCACGGGACATCCTCCTACGAGCAGTACTTC.

On this clonotype itself: A single base separates this from a much larger clone, so it may be a read error. The chain links TRBV29-1 to TRBJ1-5; the D is unclear. Germline CDR1 is SQVTM and CDR2 is ANQGSEA. Deletions cut 4 bases from V and 3 bases from J, with 10 bases between. This CDR3 has 13 amino acids. CDR3 bases: TGCAGCGTTGCGGGGAACGACAATCAGCCCCAGCATTTT. This gives the protein CSVAGNDNQPQHF.

Remarks on this clonotype: This may stem from a read error, because a much larger clone lies one nucleotide away. This chain's CDR3 is CTSSSGTADTQYF. CDR3 in DNA: TGTACCAGCAGTTCTGGGACAGCAGATACGCAGTATTTT. The rearrangement joins TRBV28 to TRBJ2-3; 7 bases line up with TRBD1. The CDR3 runs 13 residues. Germline values: CDR1 MDHEN, CDR2 SYDVKM.

This clonotype was observed a few times. This chain links TRBV6-1 with TRBJ2-3, with 10 bases aligning to TRBD2. Germline-derived CDR1 and CDR2 are MNHNS and SASEGT. V dropped 6 bases and J dropped 5; count of bases not matched to a gene: 5. This CDR3 is built from 14 residues. CDR3 sequence reads: CASRPSGGEDTQYF. DNA of the CDR3: TGTGCCAGCAGACCTAGCGGGGGTGAAGATACGCAGTATTTT.

This clonotype was seen more than once but under ten times. The rearrangement joins TRBV5-1 to TRBJ1-5; no firm D call. This CDR3 comprises 14 residues. Germline V lookup: CDR1 SGHRS, CDR2 YFSETQ. Between the trimmed V and J ends, which lost 8 bases and 0 bases, there was a span of 12 bases. The CDR3 DNA is TGCGCCAGACGACTTGGGGATAGCAATCAGCCCCAGCATTTT. Its protein is CARRLGDSNQPQHF.

V and J are TRBV20-1 and TRBJ1-5, with 10 bases aligning to TRBD1. This CDR3 region has 17 residues. The V gene end was trimmed by 5 bases and the J gene end by 1 base; junction bases not matched to a gene: 11. Germline CDR1 DFQATT, CDR2 SNEGSKA (reference sequence). The CDR3 sequence is CSAVLRDRGQSNQPQHF. CDR3 coding DNA: TGCAGTGCTGTCCTCCGGGACAGGGGACAAAGCAATCAGCCCCAGCATTTT.

This clonotype has more than one count but fewer than ten. The chain employs TRBV5-1 and TRBJ2-1; possibly TRBD2 for D (5 bases). CDR3 length: 14 amino acids. Germline V gene lookup returns CDR1 SGHRS and CDR2 YFSETQ. The V gene lost 2 bases and the J gene lost 5 bases, with 11 bases spanning the gap. The CDR3 spells CASSFSPGDNEQFF. Here the CDR3 DNA reads TGCGCCAGCAGCTTTAGCCCCGGGGACAATGAGCAGTTCTTC.

This clonotype was recorded a few times. The chain joins TRBV2 to TRBJ2-3, with TRBD2 matching over 11 bases. Germline CDR1 and CDR2: SNHLY and FYNNEI. CDR3 length: 22 amino acids. V shed 6 bases, J shed 0 bases, and the junction held 23 bases outside the gene matches. The CDR3 DNA follows: TGTGCCAGCAGGGCCCTCCTACTTCGGGCTAGCGGGAGGATCACTAGCACAGATACGCAGTATTTT. This gives the protein CASRALLLRASGRITSTDTQYF.

This clonotype was observed many times. The V and J genes are TRBV3-1 and TRBJ2-1; D gene ambiguous. The CDR3 sequence is 13 residues long. CDR1 is LGHDT, CDR2 YNNKEL, per germline (reference sequence). The V and J ends lost 1 base and 6 bases respectively, with 7 bases between them. Written as DNA, the CDR3 is TGTGCCAGCAGCCAAGGAGTTCGCAATGAGCAGTTCTTC. Its translation is CASSQGVRNEQFF.

This clonotype was counted many times. V gene TRBV28 combines with J gene TRBJ2-7; TRBD2 matches at 8 bases. CDR3 length: 14 residues. The V segment lost 6 bases and the J segment 7 bases; nucleotides outside the gene matches: 11. The germline V gene encodes CDR1 MDHEN and CDR2 SYDVKM. In DNA form, the CDR3 reads TGTGCCAGCAGCGTCGGGGGGGGGGAATGGGAGCAGTACTTC. Protein: CASSVGGGEWEQYF.

The sample holds many counts of this clonotype. This sequence joins TRBV28 and TRBJ1-1, with D possibly being TRBD1 (5 bases). Germline V gene sequence: CDR1 MDHEN, CDR2 SYDVKM. This CDR3 comprises 13 residues. V lost 7 bases and J 5 bases, leaving 14 bases between the germline ends. This chain's CDR3 is CASIGARGTEAFF. CDR3 nucleotides: TGTGCCAGCATTGGAGCGCGGGGGACTGAAGCTTTCTTT.

This clonotype appeared a single time. This chain links TRBV12-3 or TRBV12-4 with TRBJ2-7; weak D call: TRBD2 (5 bases). This CDR3 region has 14 residues. With 4 bases removed from V and 3 bases from J, the gap between germline ends came to 13 bases. The CDR3 here is CASSYPGLLYEQYF. In DNA, the CDR3 is TGTGCCAGCAGTTACCCCGGACTTCTCTACGAGCAGTACTTC.

The sample holds many counts of this clonotype. The chain is built from TRBV12-3 or TRBV12-4 and TRBJ1-4, with D tentatively TRBD1 (6 bases). CDR3 length equals 13 residues. The V and J ends lost 5 bases and 8 bases respectively, with 12 bases between them. This CDR3 is CASSPPDREKLFF. CDR3 DNA sequence: TGTGCCAGCAGTCCACCCGACAGGGAAAAACTGTTTTTT.

V and J are TRBV4-1 and TRBJ2-6; 8 bases are a match to TRBD1. This CDR3 has 18 residues. Unmatched junction bases numbered 10, after V lost 5 bases and J lost 1 base. CDR1 is MGHRA and CDR2 is YSYEKL in the germline V gene. CDR3 loop: CASSKPGQAKSGANVLTF. In DNA form, the CDR3 reads TGCGCCAGCAGCAAACCGGGACAGGCGAAATCTGGGGCCAACGTCCTGACTTTC.

This clonotype has just a few counts. This chain joins TRBV6-1 and TRBJ1-2; D perhaps matches TRBD1 (6 bases). Germline CDR1 MNHNS, CDR2 SASEGT. The CDR3 loop spans 15 amino acids. V shed 6 bases and J shed 6 bases, with 20 bases lying between them. CDR3 protein: CASSKLTGSPDGYTF. The CDR3, as DNA: TGTGCCAGCAGCAAATTGACAGGCTCGCCTGATGGCTACACCTTC.

The CDR3, as DNA: TGTGCCAGCAGCCCGGGGGCTAGCGGGAGGGCCACAGATACGCAGTATTTT. Protein: CASSPGASGRATDTQYF. The gene calls are TRBV7-8 and TRBJ2-3, with 12 bases lining up with TRBD2. The trim removed 5 bases at V and 2 bases at J, leaving 8 bases unmatched. Per germline, CDR1 SGHVS and CDR2 FQNEAQ. This CDR3 contains 17 residues. The entire variable domain, with the rest obtained from reference TRBV7-8 and TRBJ2-3, is as follows: GAGVSQSPRYKVAKRGQDVALRCDPISGHVSLFWYQQALGQGPEFLTYFQNEAQLDKSGLPSDRFFAERPEGSVSTLKIQRTQQEDSAVYLCASSPGASGRATDTQYFGPGTRLTVL.